Shown below are 20 T cell receptor beta chains from a single sample sequenced in a study of regulatory T cells in long-lasting Graves disease. Building of the TCR beta libraries involved iRepertoire HTBI primers and Arm-PCR of CDR3 regions. TCRdb itself ran the multiplex PCR reads through MiXCR, one entry per CDR3 protein. This sample carries around 250,000 distinct CDR3 sequences, 20% to 25% of them seen once, and the ten largest clones take over 11%. Time point noted: newly diagnosed GD, antithyroid drugs for less than 3 months. Making the TCR library involved RNA that had been extracted from PBMCs. Sample: peripheral blood mononuclear cells (PBMCs), taken at new diagnosis, from a patient treated with antithyroid drugs. Receptors were obtained from a female donor with Graves disease.

This clonotype has more than one count but fewer than ten. The CDR3 nucleotides read TGCAGTGCTACCCCGGCTGGTCTCGCTAGCAATCAGCCCCAGCATTTT. Translated: CSATPAGLASNQPQHF. The chain carries TRBV20-1 and TRBJ1-5; D uncertain. Trimming left V 4 bases short and J 0 bases short, with 16 bases between. Germline V CDR1 and CDR2: DFQATT, SNEGSKA (reference sequence). This CDR3 comprises 16 residues.

The J gene is TRBJ2-1, the V gene TRBV5-6; D is unresolved. Trimming took off 4 bases at V and 4 bases at J, with 27 bases between the two ends. The CDR3 length is 19 residues. Germline CDR1 and CDR2: SGHDT and YYEEEE. The CDR3 sequence: CASSPLLLAMGIKYNEQFF. DNA for the CDR3: TGTGCCAGCAGCCCCCTTCTATTGGCAATGGGAATTAAATACAATGAGCAGTTCTTC.

The sample holds many counts of this clonotype. The CDR3 DNA reads as TGCGCCAGCCGTCTTGGGACAGGGAGTAACGAGCAGTACTTC. This sequence encodes CASRLGTGSNEQYF. V gene TRBV5-1 combines with J gene TRBJ2-7; 9 positions agree with TRBD1. CDR3 length equals 14 residues. The V and J ends lost 7 bases and 5 bases, in that order; junction bases with no gene match: 10. The germline V gene encodes CDR1 SGHRS and CDR2 YFSETQ.

This clonotype was observed at least ten times. The chain links TRBV12-3 or TRBV12-4 to TRBJ2-7; no firm D call. The CDR3 runs to 11 residues. Deletions cut 8 bases from V and 3 bases from J, with 8 bases between. CDR3: CASGRSYEQYF. The CDR3 nucleotides read TGTGCCAGCGGACGGAGCTACGAGCAGTACTTC.

This clonotype was counted only a few times. This chain links TRBV6-1 with TRBJ1-2; TRBD1 might be the D (6 bases). CDR1 is MNHNS and CDR2 is SASEGT in the germline V gene. The length of the CDR3 is 13 residues. Between the trimmed V and J ends, which lost 6 bases and 4 bases, there was a span of 12 bases. As DNA, the CDR3 is TGTGCCAGCAGCCCGGGACATTTCTATGGCTACACCTTC. As protein: CASSPGHFYGYTF.

Only a few counts were recorded for this clonotype. This sequence joins TRBV12-3 or TRBV12-4 and TRBJ1-2; 8 bases are a match to TRBD1. The CDR3 loop spans 14 amino acids. V shed 6 bases, J shed 6 bases, and the junction held 9 bases outside the gene matches. The CDR3 protein is CASSRGQGSDGYTF. CDR3 nucleotide sequence: TGTGCCAGCAGCCGCGGACAGGGAAGTGATGGCTACACCTTC.

With regard to this clonotype: A single base separates this from a much larger clone, so it may be a read error. V is TRBV4-2 and J is TRBJ2-2, with D tentatively TRBD1 or TRBD2 (6 bases each). Trimming removed 5 bases at V and 7 bases at J, with 14 bases between. Germline V gives CDR1 LGHNA, CDR2 YNFKEQ. The CDR3 is made up of 14 amino acids. For the CDR3, the DNA is TGTGCCAGCAGCTCAGAACGGGGGCTCGGGGAGCTGTTTTTT. It specifies CASSSERGLGELFF.

The chain couples TRBV6-2 or TRBV6-3 to TRBJ2-1; 10 nucleotides line up with TRBD2. Germline CDR1 is MNHEY and CDR2 is SVGEGT. V gave up 7 bases and J gave up 13 bases; unmatched junction bases: 4. CDR3 length: 11 amino acids. This CDR3 is CASILAGDQFF. The CDR3, as DNA: TGTGCCAGCATTCTAGCGGGAGACCAGTTCTTC.

Comment on this clonotype: This may come from a read error, since a much larger clone is one base off. The rearrangement uses TRBV5-1 and TRBJ1-4; D call uncertain. CDR1 and CDR2 (germline): SGHRS, YFSETQ. The CDR3 contains 15 residues. The CDR3 reads CASSLVQRTNENLFF. The CDR3 bases are TGCGCCAGCAGCTTGGTTCAGAGAACTAATGAAAACCTGTTTTTT.

The table lists this clonotype with many counts. The gene calls are TRBV7-9 and TRBJ1-1; D ambiguous. The V end lost 6 bases, the J end lost 8 bases, and 19 bases lay between the germline ends. Germline V gene lookup returns CDR1 SEHNR and CDR2 FQNEAQ (reference sequence). This CDR3 is 14 amino acids long. The CDR3 protein is CASRSGGKTTEAFF. In DNA, the CDR3 is TGTGCCAGCAGATCCGGTGGCAAAACTACGGAAGCTTTCTTT. The whole variable domain, remainder taken from reference TRBV7-9 and TRBJ1-1, is DTGVSQNPRHKITKRGQNVTFRCDPISEHNRLYWYRQTLGQGPEFLTYFQNEAQLEKSRLLSDRFSAERPKGSFSTLEIQRTEQGDSAMYLCASRSGGKTTEAFFGQGTRLTVV.

This clonotype was seen at least ten times. This chain links TRBV13 with TRBJ2-5; D gene uncertain. Germline assignment: CDR1 PRHDT and CDR2 FYEKMQ (reference sequence). The CDR3 loop spans 14 amino acids. V lost 4 bases to trimming and J lost 0 bases, with 9 bases between them. This CDR3 reads CASSSTGYQETQYF. The CDR3 DNA sequence: TGTGCCAGCAGCTCAACTGGGTACCAAGAGACCCAGTACTTC.

This clonotype came up many times. This sequence joins TRBV4-3 and TRBJ2-5; TRBD1 is a possible D gene (6 bases). Trimming cost V 1 base and J 5 bases, with 17 bases left between them. Germline CDR1 LGHNA, CDR2 YSLEER. The length of the CDR3 is 16 residues. The CDR3 coding sequence is TGCGCCAGCAGCCAAGTGAAGTGGCAGGGGAGTGAGACCCAGTACTTC. This sequence encodes CASSQVKWQGSETQYF.

The V call is TRBV7-2, the J call TRBJ2-6; D ambiguous. The CDR3 length is 16 residues. Germline CDR1 and CDR2: SGHTA and FQGNSA. V was shortened by 5 bases and J by 2 bases, with 13 bases between the two germline ends. In nucleotides, the CDR3 is TGTGCCAGCAGCCCGAGTTGGACGGCTGGGGCCAACGTCCTGACTTTC. Translating gives CASSPSWTAGANVLTF.

This clonotype was seen at least ten times. The V gene is TRBV4-3, the J gene TRBJ2-3; 8 bases are a match to TRBD2. This CDR3 has 16 residues. After removal of 1 base from V and 4 bases from J, the junction contained 7 bases not matched to a gene. Germline V gives CDR1 LGHNA, CDR2 YSLEER. In DNA, the CDR3 is TGCGCCAGCAGCCAAGGTACCGGGAGGGCCCCAGATACGCAGTATTTT. Its protein is CASSQGTGRAPDTQYF.

This clonotype was seen at least ten times. The chain carries TRBV20-1 and TRBJ2-5; D is unresolved. V was pared by 4 bases and J by 2 bases, with 8 bases between. CDR3 length equals 12 residues. Per the germline V gene, CDR1 is DFQATT and CDR2 is SNEGSKA (reference sequence). CDR3 sequence: CSAKSPQETQYF. The CDR3 DNA is TGCAGTGCTAAGAGCCCACAAGAGACCCAGTACTTC.

This clonotype appeared many times. This likely traces to a read error, being one base from a far larger clone. The chain has TRBV6-1 and TRBJ1-5; the match to TRBD1 covers 9 bases. CDR3 size: 15 residues. In germline, CDR1 is MNHNS, CDR2 SASEGT. The V segment lost 3 bases and the J segment 4 bases; nucleotides outside the gene matches: 4. CDR3 in amino acids: CASSERQGENQPQHF. The CDR3 bases are TGTGCCAGCAGTGAGCGACAGGGGGAGAATCAGCCCCAGCATTTT.

This clonotype has ten or more counts. The J gene is TRBJ1-1, the V gene TRBV20-1, with D hard to call. CDR1 is DFQATT, CDR2 SNEGSKA, per germline (reference sequence). This CDR3 is built from 16 residues. V was cut by 0 bases and J by 0 bases, with 14 bases left in between. The CDR3 region has the DNA TGCAGTGCTAGAGACTTCCGGGGTCCCATGAACACTGAAGCTTTCTTT. Its protein is CSARDFRGPMNTEAFF.

This clonotype was picked up many times. The V gene is TRBV28, the J gene TRBJ1-4; TRBD1 might be the D (5 bases). Between the trimmed V and J ends, which lost 6 bases and 7 bases, there was a span of 15 bases. Germline V CDR1 and CDR2: MDHEN, SYDVKM. CDR3 length: 14 amino acids. CDR3 sequence reads: CASSRGVVAEKLFF. In DNA, the CDR3 is TGTGCCAGCAGCCGAGGGGTTGTCGCTGAAAAACTGTTTTTT.

In its sample, this clonotype was seen many times. The chain is built from TRBV24-1 and TRBJ2-2, with a weak D call TRBD1 (5 bases). This CDR3 region has 15 residues. Germline V gene data show CDR1 as KGHDR and CDR2 as SFDVKD. The V end lost 2 bases, the J end lost 5 bases, and 11 bases lay between the germline ends. The CDR3 region is CATSDSLRQTGELFF. CDR3 nucleotide sequence: TGTGCCACCAGTGATTCCCTCCGACAGACCGGGGAGCTGTTTTTT.

Ten or more counts support this clonotype. V gene TRBV4-3 combines with J gene TRBJ2-2; D remains ambiguous. CDR1 is LGHNA and CDR2 is YSLEER in the germline V gene. V was pared by 3 bases and J by 5 bases, with 10 bases between. The CDR3 spans 14 residues. The CDR3 protein is CASSHRANTGELFF. The CDR3, as DNA: TGCGCCAGCAGCCATAGGGCCAATACCGGGGAGCTGTTTTTT.